These T cell receptor beta chains were read from a single sample in a study of blood T cells in healthy people across ages. TCRdb re-analysed the 5' RACE reads in MiXCR, keeping a single row per CDR3 protein. The table records fewer than 700,000 distinct CDR3 sequences, around half of them present only once. Material: blood. These receptors were collected from a man older than 75 in good health. The CDR3 runs from the conserved cysteine through the conserved F or W. A D gene is named only where the DNA matches it firmly. Clone size is stated in some rows and not others, as once, few, many or a class when expanded.

cdr3_aa,cdr3_nt,clone_size,d_call,v_call,j_call
CASSEPGLNEGYTF,TGTGCCAGCAGCGAGCCAGGGTTGAATGAGGGCTACACCTTC,NA,NA,TRBV7-9,TRBJ1-2
CASSPGVAPAGVDNEQFF,TGTGCCAGCAGTCCCGGGGTGGCCCCGGCGGGAGTCGACAATGAGCAGTTCTTC,few,TRBD2,TRBV6-1,TRBJ2-1
CSVRGQGAVEQYF,TGCAGCGTTCGAGGACAGGGGGCTGTCGAGCAGTACTTC,NA,TRBD1,TRBV29-1,TRBJ2-7
CSARRFLAGAVSDTQYF,TGCAGTGCTAGACGTTTCCTAGCGGGAGCCGTTTCAGATACGCAGTATTTT,NA,TRBD2,TRBV20-1,TRBJ2-3
CASSLGGASGASSYNEQFF,TGTGCCAGCAGCTTAGGGGGGGCTAGCGGGGCCAGCTCCTACAATGAGCAGTTCTTC,NA,TRBD2,TRBV7-8,TRBJ2-1
CASSLTGTVHLDGYTF,TGTGCCAGCAGTCTCACCGGGACAGTGCACTTGGATGGCTACACCTTC,NA,TRBD1,TRBV7-9,TRBJ1-2
CSAMRTGRNEQFF,TGCAGTGCTATGCGGACAGGAAGGAATGAGCAGTTCTTC,NA,TRBD1,TRBV20-1,TRBJ2-1
CASSLVGGASYNEQFF,TGTGCCAGCAGCTTAGTCGGGGGGGCCTCCTACAATGAGCAGTTCTTC,few,TRBD2,TRBV7-2,TRBJ2-1
CALGQSYNSPLHF,TGTGCCTTGGGACAGTCCTATAATTCACCCCTCCACTTT,many,TRBD1,TRBV6-6,TRBJ1-6
CSAKPYTDTQYF,TGCAGTGCTAAGCCTTACACAGATACGCAGTATTTT,NA,NA,TRBV20-1,TRBJ2-3
CASSLVSGEAFF,TGTGCCAGCAGCTTAGTGTCCGGTGAAGCTTTCTTT,NA,NA,TRBV7-9,TRBJ1-1
CASSPERGATSEIKQETQYF,TGCGCCAGCAGCCCCGAGCGGGGGGCTACCTCTGAAATAAAACAAGAGACCCAGTACTTC,NA,TRBD2,TRBV4-3,TRBJ2-5
CASRPGNPGETQYF,TGTGCCAGCAGGCCGGGGAATCCGGGGGAGACCCAGTACTTC,NA,NA,TRBV7-2,TRBJ2-5
CSVAGGIGYGYTF,TGCAGCGTTGCAGGGGGCATTGGCTATGGCTACACCTTC,NA,TRBD1,TRBV29-1,TRBJ1-2
CSARVSASGGQNIQYF,TGCAGTGCTAGAGTATCGGCTAGCGGGGGCCAAAACATTCAGTACTTC,few,TRBD2,TRBV20-1,TRBJ2-4
CSARDSIMTGGNSPLHF,TGCAGTGCTAGAGATAGTATTATGACAGGCGGAAATTCACCCCTCCACTTT,NA,NA,TRBV20-1,TRBJ1-6
CASRGLAGRVETQYF,TGTGCCAGCAGAGGACTAGCGGGGAGGGTGGAGACCCAGTACTTC,NA,TRBD2,TRBV6-8,TRBJ2-5
CASSLPQGAAYNEQFF,TGCGCCAGCAGCCTCCCTCAGGGGGCGGCCTACAATGAGCAGTTCTTC,NA,TRBD1,TRBV5-1,TRBJ2-1
CASSLGHQSNEQFF,TGTGCCAGCAGCCTGGGCCACCAGTCCAATGAGCAGTTCTTC,few,NA,TRBV7-2,TRBJ2-1
CASSQVDRVSNQPQHF,TGTGCCAGCAGCCAAGTTGACAGAGTAAGCAATCAGCCCCAGCATTTT,NA,NA,TRBV4-2,TRBJ1-5
CATSSGVSNQPQHF,TGTGCCACTTCAAGCGGGGTTTCGAATCAGCCCCAGCATTTT,NA,NA,TRBV24-1,TRBJ1-5
CASRDGGGGTQYF,TGCGCCAGCAGAGACGGTGGAGGGGGCACGCAGTATTTT,few,NA,TRBV5-1,TRBJ2-3
CSAKRFQETQYF,TGCAGTGCTAAAAGGTTCCAAGAGACCCAGTACTTC,NA,NA,TRBV20-1,TRBJ2-5
CASSYWKNTEAFF,TGTGCCAGCAGTTACTGGAAGAACACTGAAGCTTTCTTT,NA,NA,TRBV6-5,TRBJ1-1
CASSQPDHPGAYGYTF,TGTGCCAGCAGCCAACCGGACCACCCAGGGGCCTATGGCTACACCTTC,NA,NA,TRBV4-2,TRBJ1-2
CASRGLARNTDTQYF,TGTGCCAGCAGGGGACTAGCGAGAAACACAGATACGCAGTATTTT,NA,TRBD2,TRBV2,TRBJ2-3
CASSAAEGAISGNTIYF,TGTGCCAGCAGCGCCGCTGAGGGGGCCATCTCTGGAAACACCATATATTTT,NA,TRBD1,TRBV9,TRBJ1-3
CSARDGGQANTGELFF,TGCAGTGCTAGGGATGGGGGACAGGCGAACACCGGGGAGCTGTTTTTT,NA,TRBD1,TRBV20-1,TRBJ2-2
CASSLDTYQETQYF,TGTGCCAGCAGTCTAGACACCTACCAAGAGACCCAGTACTTC,many,NA,TRBV6-6,TRBJ2-5
CASSLDGVSRYEQYF,TGCGCCAGCAGCTTGGACGGGGTATCGCGCTACGAGCAGTACTTC,few,NA,TRBV5-1,TRBJ2-7
CASSRDLSGVNVLTF,TGTGCCAGCAGCCGGGACCTATCTGGGGTCAACGTCCTGACTTTC,NA,NA,TRBV3-1,TRBJ2-6
CASSDPRGRGNEQYF,TGTGCCAGCAGCGATCCGAGGGGGCGCGGGAACGAGCAGTACTTC,few,NA,TRBV7-9,TRBJ2-7
CASSHRDRGLEQYF,TGTGCCAGCAGTCACCGGGACAGGGGGCTCGAGCAGTACTTC,NA,TRBD1,TRBV12-3/TRBV12-4,TRBJ2-7
CASSVSGQGYEQYF,TGTGCCAGCAGCGTTTCGGGACAAGGATACGAGCAGTACTTC,many,NA,TRBV7-9,TRBJ2-7
CSASGTSYNEQFF,TGCAGCGCATCCGGGACATCTTACAATGAGCAGTTCTTC,many,NA,TRBV29-1,TRBJ2-1
CASSPDRNGYTF,TGTGCCAGCTCACCGGATAGAAATGGCTACACCTTC,NA,NA,TRBV18,TRBJ1-2
CAIREGQALYEQFF,TGTGCCATCAGGGAGGGACAGGCTCTTTACGAGCAGTTCTTC,NA,TRBD1,TRBV10-3,TRBJ2-1
CSARSALASKGHNEQFF,TGCAGTGCCAGGAGTGCGCTGGCGTCCAAGGGCCACAATGAGCAGTTCTTC,NA,NA,TRBV20-1,TRBJ2-1
CASSQGPLTGIGGGYTF,TGCGCCAGCAGCCAAGGGCCCCTGACAGGGATAGGAGGAGGCTACACCTTC,few,TRBD1,TRBV4-3,TRBJ1-2
CASSLDGKGVPQYF,TGTGCCAGCAGTTTGGATGGAAAAGGGGTTCCCCAGTACTTC,few,NA,TRBV12-3/TRBV12-4,TRBJ2-7
CATSRDEGGIDTQYF,TGTGCCACCAGCAGAGATGAGGGAGGAATAGATACGCAGTATTTT,NA,NA,TRBV15,TRBJ2-3
CASSYSLVGVNEKLFF,TGTGCCAGCAGTTACTCGTTGGTCGGCGTTAATGAAAAACTGTTTTTT,many,NA,TRBV6-5,TRBJ1-4
CASSVGETDTNYGYTF,TGTGCCAGCAGCGTAGGGGAGACGGATACTAACTATGGCTACACCTTC,NA,NA,TRBV9,TRBJ1-2
CASSRSSGLAEPEREQYF,TGTGCCAGCAGCCGCTCCAGTGGACTAGCGGAACCCGAGCGGGAGCAGTACTTC,few,TRBD2,TRBV9,TRBJ2-4
CASSLGPTSYEQYF,TGTGCCAGCAGCTTAGGCCCTACTTCCTACGAGCAGTACTTC,NA,NA,TRBV13,TRBJ2-7
CASSQPAPREKLFF,TGTGCCAGCAGCCAACCGGCCCCGAGGGAAAAACTGTTTTTT,NA,NA,TRBV14,TRBJ1-4
CASSEGTSGKTSDTQYF,TGCGCCAGCAGTGAGGGGACTAGCGGGAAAACCTCAGATACGCAGTATTTT,NA,TRBD2,TRBV10-1,TRBJ2-3
CASSLESGRDEQFF,TGTGCCAGCAGCTTAGAAAGCGGGAGAGATGAGCAGTTCTTC,few,TRBD2,TRBV7-2,TRBJ2-1
CASSQTSGRAANEQFF,TGCGCCAGCAGCCAAACTAGCGGGAGGGCAGCCAATGAGCAGTTCTTC,NA,TRBD2,TRBV5-1,TRBJ2-1
CASSPGTRGTDTQYF,TGCGCCAGCAGCCCCGGGACACGGGGAACAGATACGCAGTATTTT,once,NA,TRBV5-1,TRBJ2-3
CVSRFGDRNIQYF,TGTGTCAGCAGGTTCGGGGACAGAAACATTCAGTACTTC,NA,TRBD1,TRBV6-5,TRBJ2-4
CASSLGLPGRNQETQYF,TGTGCCAGCAGCTTAGGGCTCCCGGGACGGAACCAAGAGACCCAGTACTTC,many,NA,TRBV7-9,TRBJ2-5
CSARDISPGRGYNEQFF,TGCAGTGCTAGAGATATTAGCCCCGGCCGGGGGTACAATGAGCAGTTCTTC,NA,NA,TRBV20-1,TRBJ2-1
CASSLKGENIQYF,TGCGCCAGCAGCCTGAAGGGAGAAAACATTCAGTACTTC,NA,NA,TRBV4-3,TRBJ2-4
CSATSGSLGNEQFF,TGCAGTGCCACTAGCGGGAGTTTAGGGAATGAGCAGTTCTTC,NA,TRBD2,TRBV20-1,TRBJ2-1
CSASGVGHTDTQYF,TGCAGTGCTAGCGGGGTGGGGCACACAGATACGCAGTATTTT,NA,NA,TRBV20-1,TRBJ2-3
CASSLARSTYEQYF,TGTGCCAGCAGCTTAGCGAGGAGCACCTACGAGCAGTACTTC,NA,NA,TRBV7-2,TRBJ2-7